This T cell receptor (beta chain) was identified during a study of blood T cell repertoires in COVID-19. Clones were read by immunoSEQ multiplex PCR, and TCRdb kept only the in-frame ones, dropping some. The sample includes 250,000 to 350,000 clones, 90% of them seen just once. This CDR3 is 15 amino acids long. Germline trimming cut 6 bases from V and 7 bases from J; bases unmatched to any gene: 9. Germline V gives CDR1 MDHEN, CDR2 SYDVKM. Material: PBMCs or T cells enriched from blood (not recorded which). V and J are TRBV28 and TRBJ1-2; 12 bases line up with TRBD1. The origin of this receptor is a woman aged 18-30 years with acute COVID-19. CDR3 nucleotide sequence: TGTGCCAGCAGCCACTCCGGGACAGGGGGCTCTGGCTACACCTTC. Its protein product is CASSHSGTGGSGYTF.